Included here is one TCR beta chain sequence, with context. The antigen it binds to is not known. Base qualities are not provided; no much larger clone lies one nucleotide away. The library came from the immunoSEQ multiplex PCR assay. For the multiplex PCR, a mixture combining 60 forward primers for TCR Vbeta segments and 13 reverse primers for TCR Jbeta segments was used. Amplification of the CDR3 region of rearranged TCR beta genes was performed with a multiplex PCR assay on genomic DNA. On the Illumina HiSeq System, the amplified TCR beta libraries were sequenced as 87-base-pair reads. The source study handled its data this way. A later analysis tallied 75 million to 95 million unique TCR beta chains across the 666 repertoires, and around 9.9 million of those chains were shared by two or more donors. Raw reads were error-corrected and collapsed into unique sequences by a nearest-neighbor algorithm in which closely related sequences were merged to remove PCR and sequencing errors. V, D and J gene segments were assigned by aligning CDR3 sequences to IMGT reference sequences. Each retained sequence needed at least a six-nucleotide match to both a V gene segment and a J gene segment. Rearrangements were classified as productive when the CDR3 lacked stop codons and remained in frame with V and J, and all other rearrangements were classified as non-productive. Following IMGT convention, CDR3 was defined as the stretch from the second conserved V-encoded cysteine to the conserved J-encoded phenylalanine. The earlier analysis of 587 of the donors excluded sequences that lacked an unambiguous match to a single V gene segment. In an earlier analysis of about 590 of the donors, a V segment was called functional when productive rearrangements were above 56.7%, and segregating when the standard deviation between donors exceeded 5%. To diagnose cytomegalovirus status from the catalog of TCR beta chain sequences, a statistical classification framework was built. A later analysis assigned V and J genes by comparing TCR nucleotide sequences with IMGT/GENE-DB human TR gene sequences. Using the TCRdist pipeline, a later analysis assigned CDR3 sequences along with most-parsimonious VDJ recombination scenarios. In a later analysis, every TCR beta chain was defined by the combination of its CDR3 amino acid sequence and its V-gene family, and reads without a unique V-gene family were dropped. A later analysis removed 500 to 650 highly shared, low-generation-probability nucleotide sequences to deal with suspected cross-contamination and a sequencing artifact. In a later analysis, a clonal expansion index was calculated for each public chain from normalized within-repertoire ranks of inferred template counts. In a later analysis, generation probabilities were computed using a VDJ recombination model fitted to out-of-frame rearrangements, and the results were checked against IGoR. In a later analysis, hypergeometric tests were used to score TCR-TCR, TCR-HLA and TCR-CMV co-occurrence, with a repertoire-size bias correction applied to TCR pairs. False discovery rates were estimated in a later analysis by permuting HLA or CMV assignments 20 times. A later analysis grouped co-occurring TCRs with DBSCAN, adding TCRdist sequence similarity when clustering within HLA-allele-positive subsets. Repertoires with fewer than 30,000 or more than 120,000 public chains, plus five repertoires with anomalous nucleotide sharing, were excluded from co-occurrence clustering. TCRdb re-hosts the immuneACCESS table, in-frame sequences only. Its copies lack some clones; in the studies checked, an unresolved V gene accounts for under half of them, and the cause for the rest is not known. The V and J calls and the clone size are those of that table, but D and trimming were determined from the DNA. Counted in this sample were more than 55,000 clones; 83% of them appeared once. The leading ten clones occupy 4.3% of the sample.

V has 5 bases trimmed and J has 1 base trimmed; junction bases matching no gene number 5. Based on the germline V gene, the CDR1 and CDR2 sequences are MGHRA and YSYEKL. The CDR3 measures 15 amino acids from cysteine to phenylalanine. This entry keeps only the CDR3 DNA: 45 bases, framed from base 1. In total, 630 or so healthy bone marrow donors made up the cohort. At the time of sampling, every cohort member was nominally healthy, though immune exposures that went unrecorded were likely present. The donor was CMV seronegative and belonged to the group of around 400 seronegative cohort members. Every donor gave a peripheral blood sample, and the peripheral blood mononuclear cells from that sample were used for TCR beta sequencing. The Qiagen DNeasy Blood Extraction Kit was used to extract genomic DNA from the blood cell samples. The sample originates from a study of cytomegalovirus exposure and HLA in healthy donors (TCRdb year 2017). About the investigation overall: According to an earlier analysis of 587 of the donors, 150 million to 200 million T cells yielded 95 million to 140 million unique TCR beta sequences and approximately 280 Gb of sequence data. Roughly 300 gigabases of sequencing data and 70 million to 100 million unique TCR sequences made up an early release that covered nearly 650 HLA-typed donors. Of the 398 genotyped donors, roughly 85% fell in the genetic ancestry cluster associated with self-reported Caucasian donors. The aim of the study was to test whether cataloging public T cell receptors could identify signatures of past pathogen exposure. The study profiled the T cell repertoires of 550 to 700 subjects by immunosequencing and related them to cytomegalovirus serostatus. Along with the approximately 700-subject first cohort, a separate validation cohort of over a hundred different subjects was used. To predict cytomegalovirus infection status, the study brought together high-throughput TCR immunosequencing, statistical association of individual TCRs with disease status, and machine learning. A later analysis re-examined previously published TCR beta repertoires from just over 650 donors and added high-resolution HLA genotyping to investigate patterns of TCR occurrence. In the later analysis, no new phenotypic data were used to find candidate immune exposures; instead, reliance was placed on TCR beta sequences and their occurrence across donors. In an earlier analysis of about 590 of the donors, high-throughput TCR beta sequencing was used to judge whether each TCR beta V gene segment behaved as functional or pseudogenic. Donor age, sex, ethnicity and CMV serostatus were compiled alongside the repertoire data. In a later genetic analysis, genome-wide SNP genotypes for about three fifths of the 666 donors were used, and that subset was treated as a discovery cohort. Every discovery cohort repertoire had been produced on one sequencing platform. HLA typing covered class I and class II loci at four-digit resolution. The number of typed donors differed by locus: about 629-630 for A, B, C, DRB1 and DQB1; 500 to 550 for DQA1; fewer than 610 for DPA1; and around 490 for DPB1. Several DR-DQ haplotypes were treated as single units for association and clustering because of strong linkage in the cohort. Across about 380 genotyped donors of the cohort, an average of roughly 200,000 unique TCR beta nucleotide sequences per donor were sequenced, and approximately 17% of those sequences were non-productive. Broader findings and caveats from the paper: A further reported finding was that TCR beta sequences accurately predicted the HLA-A and HLA-B alleles for most subjects in the first cohort. Most TCR sequences were seen in very few donors, while some public TCRs were found in many individuals. Broadly in line with IMGT annotations, most TCR beta V segments showed up in productive rearrangements about 87% or about 30% of the time in an earlier analysis of about 500 of the donors. In a later genetic analysis, a missense DCLRE1C variant was associated with V-gene and J-gene trimming of TCR beta chains, and the association was replicated in an independent cohort. Roughly 17 rarely observed V segments, including chromosome 9 orphons, were excluded from the earlier analysis of some 590 of the donors because counts were too low. Because HLA typing was missing for some donors at each locus, association tests included only the typed subset. In a later analysis, some 17,000 TCR beta sequences were associated with specific HLA alleles at a false discovery rate of 0.05. In both the original and validation cohorts, the classifier was reported to diagnose cytomegalovirus status with high specificity and sensitivity. Sequencing depth was assumed to be roughly uniform across donors in the presence/absence analyses, though that assumption may not hold. A total of some 180 TCR beta chains were listed by the study as associated with cytomegalovirus. According to the authors, the approach could potentially be generalized to other disease states and immunological phenotypes. A group of highly shared sequence variants was considered likely to be a technical artifact of the sequencing pipeline. According to a later genetic analysis, donors in an Asian-associated ancestry cluster had fewer N-insertions in productive TCRs than the approximately 650-donor mean. In a later analysis, HLA-associated TCR beta chains were found to be more clonally expanded and to have lower generation probabilities than equally common non-associated chains. When HLA alleles, especially DR and DQ, strongly co-occurred, attributing TCR associations to individual alleles was difficult. Some IMGT-functional V segments, including TRBV6-2 and TRBV6-3, could not be told apart with the 87-base-pair reads, so those segments were excluded. A later analysis found that most CMV-associated TCR beta chains appeared HLA-restricted, with HLA associations seemingly driven largely by CMV exposure. Correlated functional status among segregating V segments might be attributable to linkage disequilibrium, but an unknown experimental factor could not be ruled out. In this cohort, only TCR beta chains were sequenced, and detectable features were limited by the absence of alpha or paired-chain data. In a later analysis, TCR association rates were found to vary across HLA loci, with the most associated TCRs seen for DRB1 alleles and the fewest for HLA-C alleles. In vitro tests confirmed that three of the cytomegalovirus-associated TCR beta chains recognize cytomegalovirus antigens. A later analysis reported that several top co-occurrence clusters appeared linked to parvovirus B19, influenza, CMV and Epstein-Barr virus. The only immune exposure information available for the cohort was CMV serostatus.

Sequenced sample: PBMCs. The receptor was isolated from a man younger than 40 in good health and CMV-seronegative. The sequence is built from TRBV4-1 and TRBJ2-7, with TRBD1 matching 10 junction bases. The DNA reads TGCGCCAGCAGCGATGGACAGGGGGATTCCTACGAGCAGTACTTC. Translated, this is CASSDGQGDSYEQYF.